The 4 T cell receptor beta chains below all came from one sample that was sequenced in a study of cytomegalovirus exposure and HLA in healthy donors. The PCR contained 60 Vbeta and 13 Jbeta primers. TCRdb's table, derived via immunoSEQ multiplex PCR, lists solely in-frame clones and lacks some. This table has 140,000 to 150,000 clones, roughly 82% appearing once. Sequenced input: PBMCs. The origin of the receptors is a man aged 25-45 years in good health and CMV-seronegative.

The chain couples TRBV7-9 to TRBJ2-5, with 7 bases lining up with TRBD1. Germline V gene sequence: CDR1 SEHNR, CDR2 FQNEAQ (reference sequence). V was clipped by 6 bases and J by 5 bases; unmatched bases: 15. The CDR3 spans 16 residues. The CDR3 region is CASRAAGTALGETQYF. Here the CDR3 DNA reads TGTGCCAGCAGAGCCGCTGGGACAGCCTTAGGGGAGACCCAGTACTTC.

The chain uses TRBV19 and TRBJ1-5; 10 positions match TRBD1. Germline V gene sequence: CDR1 LNHDA, CDR2 SQIVND (reference sequence). This CDR3 has 16 amino acids. V shed 6 bases and J 4 bases; nucleotides not matched to a gene: 9. The CDR3 loop reads CASRQGQGVLNQPQHF. In DNA, the CDR3 is TGTGCCAGTAGGCAAGGACAGGGGGTTCTTAATCAGCCCCAGCATTTT.

V gene TRBV6-5 combines with J gene TRBJ1-4; 9 bases are a match to TRBD1. J lost 9 bases, V lost 6 bases, and 8 bases had no gene match. The CDR3 sequence is 14 residues long. Germline-derived CDR1 and CDR2 are MNHEY and SVGAGI. CDR3 in DNA: TGTGCCAGCAGCCCGGGACAGGGACCTAAAAAACTGTTTTTT. As protein: CASSPGQGPKKLFF.

V gene TRBV28 combines with J gene TRBJ1-2; 10 nucleotides match TRBD1. Unmatched junction bases numbered 6, after V lost 4 bases and J lost 4 bases. Per germline, CDR1 MDHEN and CDR2 SYDVKM. CDR3 length: 15 residues. CDR3 nucleotides: TGTGCCAGCAGTTCTCGGACAGGGGGGATCTATGGCTACACCTTC. Translation gives CASSSRTGGIYGYTF.